The source of this TCR beta chain is a study of cytomegalovirus exposure and HLA in healthy donors. This clone was seen a handful of times. The PCR had 60 Vbeta and 13 Jbeta primers. Sequencing used immunoSEQ multiplex PCR; TCRdb keeps in-frame clones, though not all of them. The sample includes approximately 100,000 clones, 70% to 90% of them seen just once. The sample was PBMCs. This TCR derives from a man aged 18 to 29 in good health and CMV-seronegative.

The CDR3 DNA is TGTGCCAGCAGTTACTCGACAGGGGATGGGCAAGAGACCCAGTACTTC. Residues: CASSYSTGDGQETQYF. The V call is TRBV6-5, the J call TRBJ2-5; 8 bases agree with TRBD1. This CDR3 spans 16 amino acids. Germline lookup yields CDR1 MNHEY and CDR2 SVGAGI. J was trimmed by 2 bases and V by 0 bases; bases with no gene match: 5.